The 2 T cell receptor beta chains below come from one sample, sequenced in a study of cytomegalovirus exposure and HLA in healthy donors. Primers for the PCR totalled 60 Vbeta and 13 Jbeta. Only in-frame clones appear in the TCRdb table, and some are missing; sequencing was by immunoSEQ multiplex PCR. Among 120,000 to 150,000 clones listed, approximately 80% were seen once. What was sequenced was PBMCs. Receptor source: a woman aged 45 to 65 in good health and CMV-seropositive.

The chain links TRBV28 to TRBJ1-2, with D uncertain. Germline assignment: CDR1 MDHEN and CDR2 SYDVKM. The CDR3 has 13 amino acids. Trimming pared 1 base from V and 8 bases from J, leaving 11 bases between. The CDR3 loop reads CASSLSQAGGYTF. The CDR3 region has the DNA TGTGCCAGCAGTTTATCCCAGGCGGGGGGCTACACCTTC.

The chain joins TRBV5-1 to TRBJ2-1; no clear D. The germline gives CDR1 SGHRS, CDR2 YFSETQ. This CDR3 has 15 residues. With 1 base removed from V and 0 bases from J, the gap between germline ends came to 8 bases. The CDR3 DNA is TGCGCCAGCAGCTTGACTATTAACTCCTACAATGAGCAGTTCTTC. Protein sequence: CASSLTINSYNEQFF.